One and the same sample provided the 2 T cell receptor beta chains below, sequenced in a study of cytomegalovirus exposure and HLA in healthy donors (dated by TCRdb to about 2017). The receptor library was made with the immunoSEQ multiplex PCR assay. For the multiplex PCR, a mixture combining 60 forward primers for TCR Vbeta segments and 13 reverse primers for TCR Jbeta segments was used. The source is immuneACCESS, and TCRdb retained only in-frame sequences with V and J called. Part of the clones is not carried over; for the studies checked, unresolved V genes explain less than half of this, and the remainder is unexplained. The sample table records around 190,000 clones; around 78% of these occur just once. The ten largest clones capture 1.5% to 2% of the sample. What was sequenced was PBMCs. Receptor source: a man younger than 40 in good health and CMV-seronegative.

The chain's CDR3 is CASSVAVSSGRARETQYF. In nucleotides, the CDR3 is TGTGCCAGCAGCGTAGCGGTGTCTAGCGGGAGGGCCCGGGAGACCCAGTACTTC. The J gene is TRBJ2-5, the V gene TRBV9; the match to TRBD2 covers 12 bases. V lost 0 bases to trimming and J lost 5 bases; unmatched junction nucleotides: 11. The CDR3 length is 18 residues. Germline V gene sequence: CDR1 SGDLS, CDR2 YYNGEE.

The rearrangement joins TRBV27 to TRBJ1-1, with TRBD1 as a possible D gene (5 bases). This CDR3 is 15 amino acids long. CDR1 is MNHEY and CDR2 is SMNVEV in the germline V gene (reference sequence). The ends were cut back, 6 bases at V and 0 bases at J, with 14 bases in the middle. The CDR3 coding sequence is TGTGCCAGCAGATATTACAGGCTCTTGAACACTGAAGCTTTCTTT. Translation gives CASRYYRLLNTEAFF.